One sample yielded the 20 T cell receptor beta chains listed below, sequenced in a study of blood T cell repertoires in COVID-19. TCRdb's copy holds only in-frame clones and misses some; the assay was immunoSEQ multiplex PCR. This sample has hundreds of thousands of clones, with roughly 85% found just once. Sequenced material: peripheral blood. All receptors derive from a human donor in a cohort sampled during active COVID-19.

The chain links TRBV21-1 to TRBJ1-5. TRBV21-1 is recorded as a pseudogene. This CDR3 spans 15 amino acids. The CDR3 sequence is CASSKEKPCNQPQHF. DNA of the CDR3: TGTGCCAGCAGCAAAGAAAAGCCTTGCAATCAGCCCCAGCATTTT.

This clone was recorded only once. The rearrangement uses TRBV30 and TRBJ1-5; the match to TRBD1 covers 9 bases. The CDR3 consists of 13 residues. Trimming removed 5 bases from V and 4 bases from J; junction bases left unmatched: 3. CDR1 GTSNPN and CDR2 SVGIG come from the germline V gene (reference sequence). CDR3: CAWGTGLNQPQHF. In DNA form, the CDR3 reads TGTGCCTGGGGGACAGGGCTTAATCAGCCCCAGCATTTT.

J is TRBJ2-7 and V is TRBV10-2; TRBD1 might be the D (5 bases). V lost 3 bases and J 2 bases, leaving 11 bases between the germline ends. CDR3 length equals 14 residues. Looked up from germline, CDR1 is WSHSY and CDR2 is SAAADI. CDR3 DNA: TGCGCCAGCAGTGAAACAACGACAGCCTACGAGCAGTACTTC. Residues: CASSETTTAYEQYF.

This rearrangement joins TRBV28 to TRBJ1-2, with D possibly TRBD1 on 6 matching bases. V was clipped by 6 bases and J by 6 bases, with 20 bases between them. Germline V CDR1 and CDR2: MDHEN, SYDVKM. This CDR3 comprises 15 residues. CDR3 sequence: CASSRKSAGGHGYTF. The CDR3 nucleotides read TGTGCCAGCAGCCGAAAAAGCGCCGGGGGGCATGGCTACACCTTC.

This chain connects TRBV24-1 to TRBJ2-7; 8 bases agree with TRBD1. V lost 2 bases, J lost 0 bases, and 2 bases stayed unmatched. The CDR3 totals 15 residues. Germline-derived CDR1 and CDR2 are KGHDR and SFDVKD. CDR3: CATSDSGTGSYEQYF. The CDR3 DNA is TGTGCCACCAGTGATTCCGGGACAGGCTCCTACGAGCAGTACTTC.

The count of this clone is one. V usage is TRBV5-1 and J usage is TRBJ2-7; the match to TRBD2 covers 7 bases. Germline V gene sequence: CDR1 SGHRS, CDR2 YFSETQ. Trimming at V came to 1 base and at J to 0 bases, leaving 4 bases not matched to a gene. This CDR3 is built from 15 residues. CDR3 DNA: TGCGCCAGCAGCTTGCTAGCGGCGAGCTCCTACGAGCAGTACTTC. Translated: CASSLLAASSYEQYF. The full variable domain, with the rest looked up from reference TRBV5-1 and TRBJ2-7, is KAGVTQTPRYLIKTRGQQVTLSCSPISGHRSVSWYQQTPGQGLQFLFEYFSETQRNKGNFPGRFSGRQFSNSRSEMNVSTLELGDSALYLCASSLLAASSYEQYFGPGTRLTVT.

The J gene is TRBJ1-1, the V gene TRBV5-6, with TRBD1 as a possible D gene (5 bases). V was pared by 2 bases and J by 0 bases, with 17 bases between. CDR3 length: 17 amino acids. Germline assignment: CDR1 SGHDT and CDR2 YYEEEE. The CDR3 DNA reads TGTGCCAGCAGCTTAGTGGACAAGTTTCTCATGAACACTGAAGCTTTCTTT. Translation gives CASSLVDKFLMNTEAFF.

The CDR3 spells CASSPEYRQANGYTF. Here the CDR3 DNA reads TGTGCCAGCAGTCCCGAATACCGACAGGCGAATGGCTACACCTTC. V and J are TRBV6-5 and TRBJ1-2, with D possibly TRBD1 on 6 matching bases. V dropped 5 bases and J dropped 6 bases, with 19 bases sitting between them. Germline V lookup: CDR1 MNHEY, CDR2 SVGAGI. The length of the CDR3 is 15 residues.

The rearrangement links TRBV10-2 to TRBJ2-3; 10 bases fit TRBD2. Germline CDR1 and CDR2: WSHSY and SAAADI. Germline trimming cut 3 bases from V and 1 base from J; bases unmatched to any gene: 4. This CDR3 has 16 residues. CDR3 nucleotides: TGCGCCAGCAGTGATAGGCTAGCGGGGGGCACAGATACGCAGTATTTT. This gives the protein CASSDRLAGGTDTQYF.

The chain carries TRBV5-4 and TRBJ2-7; 14 bases line up with TRBD2. Per the germline V gene, CDR1 is SGHNT and CDR2 is YYREEE (reference sequence). With V trimmed by 0 bases and J by 0 bases, 2 bases remained unmatched. CDR3 size: 17 residues. CDR3 coding DNA: TGTGCCAGCAGCTTGGGACTAGCGGGGGGGATCTCCTACGAGCAGTACTTC. It translates to CASSLGLAGGISYEQYF. Complete variable domain (other parts from reference TRBV5-4 and TRBJ2-7): ETGVTQSPTHLIKTRGQQVTLRCSSQSGHNTVSWYQQALGQGPQFIFQYYREEENGRGNFPPRFSGLQFPNYSSELNVNALELDDSALYLCASSLGLAGGISYEQYFGPGTRLTVT.

The CDR3 DNA follows: TGTGCCAGCAGGCGGGAAGTCAATCAGCCCCAGCATTTT. Translated: CASRREVNQPQHF. The gene calls are TRBV2 and TRBJ1-5, with D unresolved. This CDR3 comprises 13 residues. V lost 6 bases and J 3 bases, leaving 9 bases between the germline ends. Germline CDR1 SNHLY, CDR2 FYNNEI.

J is TRBJ1-4 and V is TRBV5-4, with TRBD1 as a possible D gene (5 bases). CDR1 SGHNT and CDR2 YYREEE come from the germline V gene (reference sequence). This CDR3 is built from 14 residues. V lost 2 bases and J 8 bases, leaving 13 bases between the germline ends. The CDR3 bases are TGTGCCAGCAGCTTATTTCAGGGAAGGGAAAAACTGTTTTTT. Its protein product is CASSLFQGREKLFF.

This clone was observed once. The gene calls are TRBV2 and TRBJ1-1; D may be TRBD1 (5 bases). V lost 3 bases and J 2 bases, leaving 16 bases between the germline ends. From germline, CDR1 is SNHLY and CDR2 FYNNEI. The CDR3 is made up of 16 amino acids. CDR3 loop: CASSDRWGRANTEAFF. CDR3 DNA: TGTGCCAGCAGTGACCGTTGGGGCAGGGCTAACACTGAAGCTTTCTTT.

V and J are TRBV18 and TRBJ1-2; TRBD1 matches at 8 bases. Germline assignment: CDR1 KGHSH and CDR2 LQKENI. V dropped 1 base and J dropped 8; count of bases not matched to a gene: 12. The CDR3 contains 16 residues. The CDR3 protein is CASSPRTDREGGGYTF. The CDR3 bases are TGTGCCAGCTCACCACGAACGGACAGGGAAGGAGGCGGCTACACCTTC. Supplemented by reference TRBV18 and TRBJ1-2, the full variable domain reads NAGVMQNPRHLVRRRGQEARLRCSPMKGHSHVYWYRQLPEEGLKFMVYLQKENIIDESGMPKERFSAEFPKEGPSILRIQQVVRGDSAAYFCASSPRTDREGGGYTFGSGTRLTVV.

The chain joins TRBV18 to TRBJ1-5, with 10 bases that match TRBD1. J gave up 3 bases and V 8 bases, and 4 bases lay outside the gene matches. The CDR3 sequence is 14 residues long. The germline gives CDR1 KGHSH, CDR2 LQKENI. In DNA form, the CDR3 reads TGTGCCAGCGCCGGGACAGGGGACAATCAGCCCCAGCATTTT. As protein: CASAGTGDNQPQHF. Supplemented by reference TRBV18 and TRBJ1-5, the full variable domain reads NAGVMQNPRHLVRRRGQEARLRCSPMKGHSHVYWYRQLPEEGLKFMVYLQKENIIDESGMPKERFSAEFPKEGPSILRIQQVVRGDSAAYFCASAGTGDNQPQHFGDGTRLSIL.

Details on this clone: In the same sample, other DNA sequences code for this CDR3. The chain links TRBV30 to TRBJ1-1; D unresolved. V lost 0 bases and J 0 bases, leaving 5 bases between the germline ends. This CDR3 spans 13 amino acids. Germline V gives CDR1 GTSNPN, CDR2 SVGIG (reference sequence). Here the CDR3 DNA reads TGTGCCTGGAGTGTACAAGTGAACACTGAAGCTTTCTTT. Protein: CAWSVQVNTEAFF.

The genes are TRBV6-5 and TRBJ1-2; a weak D match, TRBD1 (6 bases). Germline CDR1 MNHEY, CDR2 SVGAGI. V was pared by 6 bases and J by 4 bases, with 12 bases between. The CDR3 runs to 13 residues. This chain's CDR3 is CASRGAGSYGYTF. CDR3 DNA sequence: TGTGCCAGCAGGGGGGCCGGATCCTATGGCTACACCTTC.

The CDR3 coding sequence is TGTGCCAGCAGAGACTTAGTTAACTATGGCTACACCTTC. Encoded protein: CASRDLVNYGYTF. The V call is TRBV2, the J call TRBJ1-2; no reliable D call. Trimming removed 6 bases from V and 1 base from J, with 9 bases in between. Germline CDR1 is SNHLY and CDR2 is FYNNEI. There are 13 residues in the CDR3.

CDR3 sequence: CASSLASGREAFF. DNA for the CDR3: TGCGCCAGCAGCTTGGCCAGTGGGCGTGAAGCTTTCTTT. The rearrangement uses TRBV5-1 and TRBJ1-1; no reliable D call. CDR3 size: 13 residues. Germline CDR1 reads SGHRS; CDR2 reads YFSETQ. Trimming cost V 0 bases and J 7 bases, with 10 bases left between them.

The chain employs TRBV28 and TRBJ2-3, with a tentative D call TRBD2 (5 bases). This CDR3 is 13 amino acids long. Between the trimmed V and J ends, which lost 8 bases and 2 bases, there was a span of 11 bases. CDR1 is MDHEN and CDR2 is SYDVKM in the germline V gene. The CDR3 here is CASGRGITDTQYF. In DNA form, the CDR3 reads TGTGCCAGCGGACGGGGTATCACAGATACGCAGTATTTT.